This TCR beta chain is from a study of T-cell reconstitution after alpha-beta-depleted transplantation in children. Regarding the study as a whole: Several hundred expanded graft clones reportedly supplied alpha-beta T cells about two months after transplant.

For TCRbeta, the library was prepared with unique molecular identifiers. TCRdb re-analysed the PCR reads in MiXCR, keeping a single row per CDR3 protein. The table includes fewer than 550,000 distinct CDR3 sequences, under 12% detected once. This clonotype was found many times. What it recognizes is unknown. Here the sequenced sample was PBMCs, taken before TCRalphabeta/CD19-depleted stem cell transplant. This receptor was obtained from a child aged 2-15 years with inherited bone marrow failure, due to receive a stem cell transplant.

CDR3 in DNA: TGCAGTGCTAGGGTAGCGGGAGTGACAGATACGCAGTATTTT. Translation gives CSARVAGVTDTQYF. The chain combines TRBV20-1 with TRBJ2-3; 9 positions match TRBD2. The CDR3 is made up of 14 amino acids. CDR1 and CDR2 (germline): DFQATT, SNEGSKA (reference sequence). V dropped 3 bases and J dropped 3; count of bases not matched to a gene: 4.